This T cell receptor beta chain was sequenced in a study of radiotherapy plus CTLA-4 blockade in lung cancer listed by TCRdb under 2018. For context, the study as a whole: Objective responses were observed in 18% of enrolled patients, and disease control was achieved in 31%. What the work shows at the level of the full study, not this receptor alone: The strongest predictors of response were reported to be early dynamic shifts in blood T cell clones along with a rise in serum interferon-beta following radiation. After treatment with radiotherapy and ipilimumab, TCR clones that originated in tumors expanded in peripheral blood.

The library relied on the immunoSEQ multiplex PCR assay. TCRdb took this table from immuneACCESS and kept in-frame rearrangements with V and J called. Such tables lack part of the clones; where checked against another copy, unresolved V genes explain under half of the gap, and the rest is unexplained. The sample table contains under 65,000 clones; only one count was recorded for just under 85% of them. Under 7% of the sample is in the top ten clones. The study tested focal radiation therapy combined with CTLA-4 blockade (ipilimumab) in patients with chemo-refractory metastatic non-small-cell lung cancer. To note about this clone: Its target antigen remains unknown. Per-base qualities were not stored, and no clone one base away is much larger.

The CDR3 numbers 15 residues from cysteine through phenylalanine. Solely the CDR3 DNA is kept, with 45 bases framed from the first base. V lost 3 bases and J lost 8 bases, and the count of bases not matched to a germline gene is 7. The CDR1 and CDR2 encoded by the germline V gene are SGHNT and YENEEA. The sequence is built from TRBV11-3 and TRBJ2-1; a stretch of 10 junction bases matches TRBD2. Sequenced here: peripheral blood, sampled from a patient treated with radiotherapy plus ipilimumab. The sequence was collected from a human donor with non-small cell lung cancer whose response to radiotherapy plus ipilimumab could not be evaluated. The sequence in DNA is TGTGCCAGCAGCTTGACTAGCGGGCCTCAGGATGAGCAGTTCTTC. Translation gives CASSLTSGPQDEQFF.